Presented here are 22 T cell receptor beta chains from one specimen sequenced in a study of blood T cell repertoires in COVID-19. Assay used: immunoSEQ multiplex PCR; TCRdb lists only in-frame clones, some missing. The sample holds 200,000 to 300,000 clones, approximately 86% seen once. Sequencing was done on a sample of peripheral blood. These receptors all stem from a man in his forties who had recovered from COVID-19.

The rearrangement uses TRBV6-1 and TRBJ2-3; TRBD2 matches at 9 bases. V lost 1 base and J lost 4; bases outside the gene matches: 12. CDR3 length equals 18 residues. Germline values: CDR1 MNHNS, CDR2 SASEGT. DNA of the CDR3: TGTGCCAGCAGTGAAGATGGGATTAGCGGGAGTGGGGCAGATACGCAGTATTTT. This sequence encodes CASSEDGISGSGADTQYF.

This clone was seen more than once but under ten times. The chain combines TRBV7-3 with TRBJ2-2, with a weak D call TRBD1 (5 bases). Germline-derived CDR1 and CDR2 are SGHTA and FQGTGA. The CDR3 extends over 14 amino acids. V lost 2 bases to trimming and J lost 5 bases, with 9 bases between them. Written as DNA, the CDR3 is TGTGCCAGCAGCTTATCAGGGATTACCGGGGAGCTGTTTTTT. This gives the protein CASSLSGITGELFF.

The V and J genes are TRBV7-9 and TRBJ2-3; D perhaps matches TRBD2 (6 bases). Germline lookup yields CDR1 SEHNR and CDR2 FQNEAQ (reference sequence). Trimming pared 0 bases from V and 4 bases from J, leaving 20 bases between. This CDR3 has 18 amino acids. DNA for the CDR3: TGTGCCAGCAGCTTAGCAAGAATGGTGGAGGGTCAGGCAGATACGCAGTATTTT. This gives the protein CASSLARMVEGQADTQYF. The whole variable domain, remainder taken from reference TRBV7-9 and TRBJ2-3, is DTGVSQNPRHKITKRGQNVTFRCDPISEHNRLYWYRQTLGQGPEFLTYFQNEAQLEKSRLLSDRFSAERPKGSFSTLEIQRTEQGDSAMYLCASSLARMVEGQADTQYFGPGTRLTVL.

CDR3 protein: CSVGGVNTEAFF. The CDR3 coding sequence is TGCAGCGTTGGCGGCGTGAACACTGAAGCTTTCTTT. The chain recombines TRBV29-1 with TRBJ1-1; D gene unclear. The ends were cut back, 4 bases at V and 0 bases at J, with 6 bases in the middle. There are 12 residues in the CDR3. Germline CDR1 reads SQVTM; CDR2 reads ANQGSEA.

The chain combines TRBV10-2 with TRBJ2-1, with 12 bases that match TRBD2. The CDR3 extends over 17 amino acids. V lost 6 bases, J lost 4 bases, and 10 bases stayed unmatched. In germline, CDR1 is WSHSY, CDR2 SAAADI. The CDR3 spells CASSGKLAGGVYNEQFF. CDR3 nucleotides: TGCGCCAGCAGCGGAAAACTAGCGGGAGGAGTTTACAATGAGCAGTTCTTC.

The rearrangement links TRBV7-2 to TRBJ1-1; D perhaps matches TRBD1 (5 bases). The ends were cut back, 1 base at V and 6 bases at J, with 15 bases in the middle. This CDR3 spans 15 amino acids. CDR1 and CDR2 from the germline V gene are SGHTA and FQGNSA. Written as DNA, the CDR3 is TGTGCCAGCAGCTTAGAGGTGACAGTCCTATCTGAAGCTTTCTTT. It encodes CASSLEVTVLSEAFF. The full variable domain, with the rest looked up from reference TRBV7-2 and TRBJ1-1, is GAGVSQSPSNKVTEKGKDVELRCDPISGHTALYWYRQSLGQGLEFLIYFQGNSAPDKSGLPSDRFSAERTGGSVSTLTIQRTQQEDSAVYLCASSLEVTVLSEAFFGQGTRLTVV.

The chain links TRBV11-3 to TRBJ2-7, with 10 bases matching TRBD2. J gave up 6 bases and V 1 base, and 0 bases lay outside the gene matches. The CDR3 consists of 13 residues. Germline loops: CDR1 SGHNT, CDR2 YENEEA. CDR3 amino acids: CASSLASGGEQYF. CDR3 DNA sequence: TGTGCCAGCAGCTTAGCTAGCGGGGGCGAGCAGTACTTC.

The genes are TRBV18 and TRBJ2-3; no firm D call. The CDR3 runs to 17 residues. Deletions cut 1 base from V and 0 bases from J, with 14 bases between. Germline lookup yields CDR1 KGHSH and CDR2 LQKENI. Written as DNA, the CDR3 is TGTGCCAGCTCACCACGGAGAGAACAAAAGAGCACAGATACGCAGTATTTT. As protein: CASSPRREQKSTDTQYF.

This clone has just a few counts. The chain recombines TRBV13 with TRBJ2-4; 9 nucleotides line up with TRBD1. Per germline, CDR1 PRHDT and CDR2 FYEKMQ (reference sequence). Unmatched junction bases numbered 8, after V lost 0 bases and J lost 8 bases. There are 16 residues in the CDR3. Here the CDR3 DNA reads TGTGCCAGCAGCTTAGGCTTACGGACAGGGGTTGACATTCAGTACTTC. This gives the protein CASSLGLRTGVDIQYF.

The chain carries TRBV29-1 and TRBJ2-7, with 14 bases matching TRBD2. The germline CDR1 and CDR2 sequences are SQVTM and ANQGSEA. Losses at the gene ends were 6 bases for V and 9 bases for J; bases not matched to a gene: 10. The CDR3 extends over 14 amino acids. CDR3 residues: CSVKGLAGAVRQYF. CDR3 DNA sequence: TGCAGCGTCAAGGGACTAGCGGGAGCCGTTAGGCAGTACTTC.

The rearrangement uses TRBV10-2 and TRBJ1-5; a weak D match, TRBD1 (5 bases). Trimming pared 6 bases from V and 5 bases from J, leaving 14 bases between. Germline CDR1 reads WSHSY; CDR2 reads SAAADI. The CDR3 has 14 amino acids. The CDR3: CASRPWGEDQPQHF. The CDR3, as DNA: TGCGCCAGCAGGCCGTGGGGCGAGGATCAGCCCCAGCATTTT.

V gene TRBV6-5 combines with J gene TRBJ1-1; D gene uncertain. Germline values: CDR1 MNHEY, CDR2 SVGAGI. The V end was cut by 4 bases, the J end by 5 bases, with 14 bases between. CDR3 length: 14 amino acids. The CDR3 sequence: CASSFGGSRTEAFF. CDR3 sequence (DNA): TGTGCCAGCAGTTTTGGAGGGAGTAGGACTGAAGCTTTCTTT.

This rearrangement joins TRBV7-9 to TRBJ2-7, with D maybe TRBD2 (6 bases). The germline gives CDR1 SEHNR, CDR2 FQNEAQ (reference sequence). Trimming pared 1 base from V and 6 bases from J, leaving 16 bases between. The CDR3 runs to 15 residues. The CDR3 here is CASSLEGNPGGEQYF. The CDR3 nucleotides are TGTGCCAGCAGCTTAGAGGGAAACCCCGGGGGCGAGCAGTACTTC.

The chain couples TRBV2 to TRBJ2-1; 7 bases agree with TRBD2. The CDR3 is made up of 15 amino acids. The ends lost 6 bases at V and 2 bases at J; junction bases unmatched: 7. The germline CDR1 and CDR2 sequences are SNHLY and FYNNEI. The CDR3 coding sequence is TGTGCCAGCAGACCCCTAGCGGCCCCCTACAATGAGCAGTTCTTC. Protein product: CASRPLAAPYNEQFF.

This rearrangement joins TRBV7-2 to TRBJ2-6; TRBD1 agrees at 8 bases. V shed 4 bases and J 1 base; nucleotides not matched to a gene: 9. Germline values: CDR1 SGHTA, CDR2 FQGNSA. The CDR3 covers 18 residues. The CDR3 is CASSSRRTGTSGANVLTF. In DNA form, the CDR3 reads TGTGCCAGCAGCTCCCGACGGACAGGGACTTCTGGGGCCAACGTCCTGACTTTC.

CDR3 loop: CSASRPDRGGYTF. The CDR3 DNA reads TGCAGTGCTAGTAGACCGGACAGGGGGGGCTACACCTTC. The V call is TRBV20-1, the J call TRBJ1-2; 10 bases align to TRBD1. Germline V lookup: CDR1 DFQATT, CDR2 SNEGSKA (reference sequence). J gave up 8 bases and V 3 bases, and 6 bases lay outside the gene matches. The CDR3 covers 13 residues.

Remarks on this clone: The same CDR3 is also encoded by other DNA sequences in this sample. The rearrangement uses TRBV9 and TRBJ2-5, with TRBD2 as a possible D gene (5 bases). This CDR3 has 14 amino acids. V was cut by 0 bases and J by 2 bases, with 8 bases left in between. The V gene's germline CDR1 is SGDLS and CDR2 YYNGEE. CDR3 sequence reads: CASSVGGLQETQYF. CDR3 DNA: TGTGCCAGCAGCGTAGGCGGGCTGCAAGAGACCCAGTACTTC.

The J gene is TRBJ2-7, the V gene TRBV9; a possible D gene is TRBD2 (5 bases). V was pared by 0 bases and J by 10 bases, with 14 bases between. Per germline, CDR1 SGDLS and CDR2 YYNGEE. This CDR3 comprises 13 residues. This chain's CDR3 is CASSVDYRGDQYF. In DNA form, the CDR3 reads TGTGCCAGCAGCGTAGATTATCGGGGAGACCAGTACTTC. Drawing the rest from reference TRBV9 and TRBJ2-7, the complete variable domain is DSGVTQTPKHLITATGQRVTLRCSPRSGDLSVYWYQQSLDQGLQFLIQYYNGEERAKGNILERFSAQQFPDLHSELNLSSLELGDSALYFCASSVDYRGDQYFGPGTRLTVT.

This clone appeared a single time. V gene TRBV29-1 combines with J gene TRBJ2-3; D is possibly TRBD2 (6 bases). V was shortened by 7 bases and J by 2 bases, with 10 bases between the two germline ends. Per germline, CDR1 SQVTM and CDR2 ANQGSEA. The length of the CDR3 is 12 residues. In nucleotides, the CDR3 is TGCAGCGCGGGACTTTCCACAGATACGCAGTATTTT. As protein: CSAGLSTDTQYF.

This clone was observed a single time. The J gene is TRBJ1-1, the V gene TRBV5-1; weak D call: TRBD1 (5 bases). The V gene's germline CDR1 is SGHRS and CDR2 YFSETQ. V lost 4 bases and J 6 bases, leaving 19 bases between the germline ends. The CDR3 contains 15 residues. The DNA of the CDR3 is TGCGCCAGCAGCCCCCCAGGGCGCGCGGGGGCTGAAGCTTTCTTT. Protein sequence: CASSPPGRAGAEAFF. The variable domain in full, completed from reference TRBV5-1 and TRBJ1-1, reads KAGVTQTPRYLIKTRGQQVTLSCSPISGHRSVSWYQQTPGQGLQFLFEYFSETQRNKGNFPGRFSGRQFSNSRSEMNVSTLELGDSALYLCASSPPGRAGAEAFFGQGTRLTVV.

The chain couples TRBV30 to TRBJ2-5, with TRBD1 matching 7 bases. Germline V gene sequence: CDR1 GTSNPN, CDR2 SVGIG (reference sequence). Trimming at V came to 5 bases and at J to 5 bases, leaving 11 bases not matched to a gene. The CDR3 consists of 14 residues. CDR3 sequence: CAWSTGSLSETQYF. DNA of the CDR3: TGTGCCTGGTCGACAGGGAGTCTGTCGGAGACCCAGTACTTC.

V gene TRBV5-4 combines with J gene TRBJ1-2, with D perhaps TRBD1 (5 bases). The CDR3 covers 15 residues. V was clipped by 4 bases and J by 5 bases, with 18 bases between them. The germline gives CDR1 SGHNT, CDR2 YYREEE (reference sequence). In nucleotides, the CDR3 is TGTGCCAGCAGCCCCCCCCAGACAGCGGGATATGGCTACACCTTC. Translation gives CASSPPQTAGYGYTF.